This TCR beta chain was captured by sequencing in a study of CD4 T cells in relation to SARS-CoV-2 and coronaviruses (dated by TCRdb to 2020 to 2023). With regard to the full study: In the ViraFEST assay, PBMCs were grown with antigen for nine to eleven days, and TCR beta CDR3s were then sequenced to identify antigen-specific clonal expansions. The study assessed, at the TCR clonotype level, memory CD4+ T cell crossreactivity between SARS-CoV-2 and common cold coronavirus spike proteins. Shared crossreactive spike epitopes were mapped to their HLA restriction using patient-derived lymphoblastoid cell lines. The Adaptive Biotechnologies TCR-sequencing kit was used to sequence samples from a few pre-COVID donors and the naive versus memory experiments, whereas other data were Illumina-based. The roughly twelve convalescent patients included 8 males and 4 females; two subjects were Hispanic. Across all 12 patients in the full convalescent cohort, ages ranged from about 20 to 80 years, with a median of 38. A different, Illumina-based TCR-beta assay was used to sequence expansion assays from other donors in the study.

To separate naive from memory CD4+ T cells, cryopreserved PBMCs first underwent CD4 enrichment and then EasySep naive CD4+ T cell enrichment. Sorted naive or memory CD4+ T cells (approximately 91,000) were cultured 1:1 with T cell-depleted PBMCs and CEF peptides for 10 days. In general, triplicate replicate wells were used for every peptide culture condition. Ficoll-Paque PLUS gradient centrifugation was used to isolate PBMCs from either whole blood or leukapheresis product. The PBMCs went either fresh into the expansion assay or into cryopreservation at -140 degrees C. The QIAamp Micro DNA Kit was used to extract genomic DNA from the CD4+ T cells. Worth noting for this clone: It has no known antigen specificity. No much larger clonotype is one base removed from it; base qualities were not supplied.

Survey-level immunoSEQ TCR-beta sequencing was performed on DNA from CEF-cultured naive and memory CD4+ T cells. The study's processing was this. During preprocessing, nonproductive sequences were removed, along with CDR3s that did not begin with C, did not end with F or W, or were shorter than 7 amino acids. The MANAFEST web app identified antigen-specific clonotypes based on expansion compared with the reference and other culture wells. A clone was considered positive if the clone showed significant expansion compared with the reference culture in 2 of 3 replicate wells at an FDR below 0.05. A further requirement for positive clones was significant expansion compared with all other tandem wells, along with an odds ratio above 5. Cultured and uncultured naive and memory CD4+ repertoires were searched for CDR3s previously identified as spike- and CEF-reactive. Pairwise Levenshtein distance, computed with the stringdist R package after three terminal residues were trimmed from each end, was used as the measure of CDR3 homology. TCRdb holds this immuneACCESS table with in-frame rearrangements only. Some clones are missing; in checked studies, unresolved V genes explain under half, and the rest has no known cause. V and J calls and clone size follow that table, whereas D and trimming were derived from the DNA. The sample contains approximately 31,000 clones, under 80% of them found a single time. The leading ten clones occupy 3.4% of the sample.

General conclusions and limits of the study: Because the crossreactivity analysis focused on spike protein, crossreactivity against other viral proteins was not assessed. Sequencing naive versus memory cells indicated that the assay picks up memory recall responses, not primary responses primed during culture. Pre-pandemic and post-infection samples were not both contributed by any donor, so tracing of the source of pre-existing responses was limited. Compared with monoreactive clones, crossreactive clones had significantly weaker SARS-CoV-2-driven expansion, a result consistent with antigenic imprinting. Small numbers of patients and of tested TCRs limited the study. Memory CD4+ clonotypes crossrecognizing SARS-CoV-2 and at least one common cold coronavirus spike were found in 55% to 70% of donors.

Its CDR3 holds 16 amino acids, cysteine through phenylalanine. Solely the CDR3 DNA is kept, with 48 bases framed from the first base. Clipping removes 1 base from V and 1 base from J, with 4 as the unmatched junction base count. Via the germline V gene, CDR1 is SGHAT and CDR2 FQNNGV. The source material was memory CD4+ T cells from PBMCs, cultured in vitro. The cell subset or site label here, explained by the study, means: memory (non-naive) CD4+ T cells. This chain is built from TRBV11-2 and TRBJ2-7, with 10 junctional bases fitting TRBD1. This receptor was identified in an adult with COVID-19. The nucleotide sequence reads as follows: TGTGCCAGCAGCTTAGTTCGGGACAGGGGATCCTACGAGCAGTACTTC. Its protein product is CASSLVRDRGSYEQYF.